This passage covers 27 T cell receptor beta chains from one sample sequenced in a study of OX40 agonist ivuxolimab in advanced cancers. Sequenced by immunoSEQ multiplex PCR; TCRdb stores in-frame clones only, minus some. The sample includes some 97,000 clones, 90% of them seen just once. Source: CD4+ or CD8+ T cells sorted from blood, taken in a trial of the OX40 agonist ivuxolimab. Receptors originate from an adult with an advanced solid tumor such as melanoma, head and neck, liver or kidney cancer.

V gene TRBV7-9 combines with J gene TRBJ2-1, with 9 bases matching TRBD1. The CDR3 totals 16 residues. Germline lookup yields CDR1 SEHNR and CDR2 FQNEAQ (reference sequence). J lost 6 bases, V lost 7 bases, and 13 bases had no gene match. This CDR3 is CASTSDRGRRINEQFF. The CDR3 DNA follows: TGTGCCAGCACCTCTGACAGGGGGAGAAGGATCAATGAGCAGTTCTTC.

The chain employs TRBV10-3 and TRBJ1-5; 7 bases agree with TRBD1. V gave up 0 bases and J gave up 9 bases; unmatched junction bases: 8. This CDR3 is 15 amino acids long. CDR1 and CDR2 from the germline V gene are ENHRY and SYGVKD. The CDR3 bases are TGTGCCATCAGTGAGTCAGGGACAGAAAGTCCGCCCCAGCATTTT. Its translation is CAISESGTESPPQHF.

The chain joins TRBV19 to TRBJ2-3; perhaps TRBD2 as D (6 bases). V was cut by 1 base and J by 7 bases, with 27 bases left in between. CDR1 and CDR2 (germline): LNHDA, SQIVND (reference sequence). This CDR3 has 19 amino acids. CDR3 amino acids: CASSIVSPGPTRGLYTQYF. The CDR3 region has the DNA TGTGCCAGTAGTATAGTTAGCCCGGGACCGACTAGGGGATTGTATACGCAGTATTTT.

This sequence joins TRBV6-5 and TRBJ2-4; 7 bases map to TRBD2. There are 16 residues in the CDR3. Germline CDR1 and CDR2: MNHEY and SVGAGI. V was clipped by 3 bases and J by 1 base; unmatched bases: 6. The CDR3 nucleotides are TGTGCCAGCAGTTATTCGAGCGGGATGGCCAAAAACATTCAGTACTTC. Residues: CASSYSSGMAKNIQYF.

The CDR3 DNA is TGCGCCAGCAGCCATAGGACCAATCAGCCCCAGCATTTT. Translation gives CASSHRTNQPQHF. The V and J genes are TRBV4-1 and TRBJ1-5; D not resolved. This CDR3 has 13 residues. CDR1 and CDR2 from the germline V gene are MGHRA and YSYEKL. Trimming removed 3 bases from V and 3 bases from J, with 6 bases in between.

The gene calls are TRBV28 and TRBJ2-1; the D gene is possibly TRBD2 (6 bases). The CDR3 totals 15 residues. Trimming shortened V by 10 bases and J by 0 bases, and 16 bases separated the two germline ends. CDR1 MDHEN and CDR2 SYDVKM come from the germline V gene. In nucleotides, the CDR3 is TGTGCCACGGAGCCTTCTAGCGTCTCCTACAATGAGCAGTTCTTC. Its protein is CATEPSSVSYNEQFF.

For this clone: The same CDR3 arises from other DNA sequences in this sample as well. The CDR3 region is CASSIQGNEKLFF. The CDR3 DNA reads as TGTGCCAGTAGTATCCAGGGGAATGAAAAACTGTTTTTT. This chain joins TRBV19 and TRBJ1-4, with D tentatively TRBD1 (6 bases). Germline values: CDR1 LNHDA, CDR2 SQIVND (reference sequence). Trimming stripped 3 bases from V and 5 bases from J, with 7 bases between. The CDR3 consists of 13 residues.

The chain employs TRBV19 and TRBJ2-1; perhaps TRBD2 as D (6 bases). CDR1 and CDR2 from the germline V gene are LNHDA and SQIVND (reference sequence). Between the trimmed V and J ends, which lost 6 bases and 10 bases, there was a span of 22 bases. The CDR3 loop spans 15 amino acids. CDR3 loop: CASRGIRDFPREQFF. DNA of the CDR3: TGTGCCAGTAGGGGTATCCGGGACTTCCCTCGGGAGCAGTTCTTC. The whole variable domain, filled in from reference TRBV19 and TRBJ2-1, reads DGGITQSPKYLFRKEGQNVTLSCEQNLNHDAMYWYRQDPGQGLRLIYYSQIVNDFQKGDIAEGYSVSREKKESFPLTVTSAQKNPTAFYLCASRGIRDFPREQFFGPGTRLTVL.

This chain uses TRBV6-5 with TRBJ2-7; 11 nucleotides match TRBD2. V shed 1 base, J shed 3 bases, and the junction held 2 bases outside the gene matches. Germline V gene data show CDR1 as MNHEY and CDR2 as SVGAGI. This CDR3 has 15 residues. CDR3 sequence (DNA): TGTGCCAGCAGTTACTTGGGACTAGCGGACTACGAGCAGTACTTC. Translating it yields CASSYLGLADYEQYF.

The chain is built from TRBV5-6 and TRBJ2-3; D perhaps matches TRBD1 (5 bases). V was shortened by 1 base and J by 2 bases, with 14 bases between the two germline ends. Germline assignment: CDR1 SGHDT and CDR2 YYEEEE. This CDR3 is 16 amino acids long. CDR3 sequence reads: CASSLQGTQFTDTQYF. For the CDR3, the DNA is TGTGCCAGCAGCTTGCAGGGCACCCAGTTCACAGATACGCAGTATTTT.

The chain has TRBV7-6 and TRBJ2-3; tentative D call: TRBD2 (6 bases). The CDR3 covers 16 residues. V lost 6 bases to trimming and J lost 0 bases, with 16 bases between them. Germline-derived CDR1 and CDR2 are SGHVS and FNYEAQ. This CDR3 is CASSLAGTTSTDTQYF. The CDR3 nucleotides are TGTGCCAGCAGTCTCGCGGGGACCACTAGCACAGATACGCAGTATTTT.

The chain combines TRBV9 with TRBJ2-3; TRBD2 is a possible D gene (5 bases). V dropped 0 bases and J dropped 3 bases, with 8 bases sitting between them. The CDR3 is 14 residues long. CDR1 and CDR2 (germline): SGDLS, YYNGEE. The CDR3, as DNA: TGTGCCAGCAGCGTAGGGACTCGAACAGATACGCAGTATTTT. Protein: CASSVGTRTDTQYF.

The CDR3 nucleotides are TGTGCCAGCAGCCAATTACCTAGGGGCTACGAGCAGTACTTC. This encodes CASSQLPRGYEQYF. This chain links TRBV5-3 with TRBJ2-7; TRBD1 is a possible D gene (5 bases). TRBV5-3 is an ORF; its function is uncertain. The V end lost 8 bases, the J end lost 3 bases, and 18 bases lay between the germline ends. The CDR3 contains 14 residues.

The chain combines TRBV19 with TRBJ2-2; TRBD1 agrees at 7 bases. Unmatched junction bases numbered 12, after V lost 10 bases and J lost 1 base. Per germline, CDR1 LNHDA and CDR2 SQIVND (reference sequence). There are 16 residues in the CDR3. This CDR3 is CATPQGGRGNTGELFF. The CDR3 DNA is TGTGCCACCCCTCAAGGGGGCAGGGGGAACACCGGGGAGCTGTTTTTT.

The DNA of the CDR3 is TGTGCCAGCAGCCTGCCAGGGACAAACCAAGAGACCCAGTACTTC. It codes for CASSLPGTNQETQYF. The V and J genes are TRBV5-4 and TRBJ2-5; possible D gene TRBD1, 6 bases. Germline lookup yields CDR1 SGHNT and CDR2 YYREEE (reference sequence). Deletions cut 4 bases from V and 0 bases from J, with 13 bases between. The CDR3 contains 15 residues. The whole variable domain, filled in from reference TRBV5-4 and TRBJ2-5, reads ETGVTQSPTHLIKTRGQQVTLRCSSQSGHNTVSWYQQALGQGPQFIFQYYREEENGRGNFPPRFSGLQFPNYSSELNVNALELDDSALYLCASSLPGTNQETQYFGPGTRLLVL.

The gene calls are TRBV9 and TRBJ2-2; D assignment may be TRBD1 or TRBD2 (6 bases each). The V gene lost 3 bases and the J gene lost 7 bases, with 19 bases spanning the gap. Germline CDR1 reads SGDLS; CDR2 reads YYNGEE. This CDR3 comprises 16 residues. The CDR3 DNA reads as TGTGCCAGCAGCGCCACATGGGGGGCCATGGGCGGGGAGCTGTTTTTT. Encoded protein: CASSATWGAMGGELFF.

The CDR3, as DNA: TGTGCCAGCAGTTTGGGGGGCTATAGCAATCAGCCCCAGCATTTT. Encoded protein: CASSLGGYSNQPQHF. This chain joins TRBV28 and TRBJ1-5, with D maybe TRBD1 (6 bases). The CDR3 runs to 15 residues. Trimming stripped 3 bases from V and 0 bases from J, with 9 bases between. Germline values: CDR1 MDHEN, CDR2 SYDVKM.

The genes are TRBV7-8 and TRBJ2-1; D is perhaps TRBD2 (7 bases). CDR3 length: 15 residues. In germline, CDR1 is SGHVS, CDR2 FQNEAQ. V lost 5 bases and J lost 4, with 15 bases in between. The CDR3 is CASSQGPSGYNEQFF. In DNA, the CDR3 is TGTGCCAGCAGCCAGGGGCCTAGCGGATACAATGAGCAGTTCTTC.

The genes are TRBV19 and TRBJ2-2; maybe TRBD1 (5 bases). The CDR3 loop spans 16 amino acids. From germline, CDR1 is LNHDA and CDR2 SQIVND (reference sequence). Trimming removed 3 bases from V and 3 bases from J, with 14 bases in between. The CDR3 loop reads CASSIQAQTDTGELFF. The CDR3 nucleotides read TGTGCCAGTAGTATCCAAGCCCAGACAGACACCGGGGAGCTGTTTTTT.

This chain connects TRBV9 to TRBJ2-3; tentatively, D is TRBD1 (5 bases). Trimming took 0 bases from V and 3 from J, leaving 11 bases between them. The CDR3 runs to 15 residues. Germline V gene lookup returns CDR1 SGDLS and CDR2 YYNGEE. CDR3 sequence (DNA): TGTGCCAGCAGCGTAGAAGGGGCAAAGACAGATACGCAGTATTTT. Translation gives CASSVEGAKTDTQYF.

In the case of this clone: A junction boundary mismatches the germline segment, possibly from a read error. The V and J genes are TRBV5-1 and TRBJ1-1; maybe TRBD1 (5 bases). Looked up from germline, CDR1 is SGHRS and CDR2 is YFSETQ. The CDR3 loop spans 15 amino acids. DNA for the CDR3: TGCGCCAGCAGCATCACGGGGCCCCTGAACGCTGAAGCTTTCTTT. This codes for CASSITGPLNAEAFF.

This clone was detected a few times. The rearrangement links TRBV6-6 to TRBJ2-7; D not certain. The V gene's germline CDR1 is MNHNY and CDR2 SVGAGI (reference sequence). V lost 6 bases, J lost 6 bases, and 15 bases lay in between. The CDR3 is 13 residues long. The CDR3 reads CASSTPVVFEQYF. DNA of the CDR3: TGTGCCAGCAGCACCCCGGTGGTTTTCGAGCAGTACTTC.

A word on this clone: This sample includes further DNA sequences coding for the same CDR3. The rearrangement uses TRBV28 and TRBJ1-2; D ambiguous. The CDR3 covers 12 residues. V was shortened by 8 bases and J by 1 base, with 8 bases between the two germline ends. From germline, CDR1 is MDHEN and CDR2 SYDVKM. The CDR3 spells CASSRGNYGYTF. The DNA of the CDR3 is TGTGCCAGCTCCCGGGGTAACTATGGCTACACCTTC.

The CDR3: CASRVGMGNGYTF. The CDR3, as DNA: TGTGCCAGCAGGGTCGGGATGGGGAATGGCTACACCTTC. The chain is built from TRBV2 and TRBJ1-2; D not certain. Per germline, CDR1 SNHLY and CDR2 FYNNEI. The V end lost 6 bases, the J end lost 6 bases, and 14 bases lay between the germline ends. The CDR3 loop spans 13 amino acids.

The CDR3 nucleotides read TGCGCCACTCGACAGGAACCTAGCTCCTACAATGAGCAGTTCTTC. It encodes CATRQEPSSYNEQFF. The V call is TRBV5-1, the J call TRBJ2-1; a weak D match, TRBD1 (6 bases). The CDR3 is 15 amino acids. The germline gives CDR1 SGHRS, CDR2 YFSETQ. V was clipped by 9 bases and J by 0 bases, with 16 bases between them.

The rearrangement uses TRBV10-3 and TRBJ2-3; TRBD2 matches at 9 bases. Trimming at V came to 2 bases and at J to 1 base, leaving 1 base not matched to a gene. Germline lookup yields CDR1 ENHRY and CDR2 SYGVKD. This CDR3 region has 15 residues. CDR3 region: CAISEPSGGTDTQYF. The CDR3 DNA follows: TGTGCCATCAGTGAGCCTAGCGGGGGCACAGATACGCAGTATTTT.

The V gene is TRBV28, the J gene TRBJ1-2; D is uncertain. CDR3 length: 13 amino acids. The germline gives CDR1 MDHEN, CDR2 SYDVKM. V was clipped by 5 bases and J by 5 bases, with 12 bases between them. The CDR3 nucleotides are TGTGCCAGCAGTCTAACCCCTAGTTATGGCTACACCTTC. Its translation is CASSLTPSYGYTF.